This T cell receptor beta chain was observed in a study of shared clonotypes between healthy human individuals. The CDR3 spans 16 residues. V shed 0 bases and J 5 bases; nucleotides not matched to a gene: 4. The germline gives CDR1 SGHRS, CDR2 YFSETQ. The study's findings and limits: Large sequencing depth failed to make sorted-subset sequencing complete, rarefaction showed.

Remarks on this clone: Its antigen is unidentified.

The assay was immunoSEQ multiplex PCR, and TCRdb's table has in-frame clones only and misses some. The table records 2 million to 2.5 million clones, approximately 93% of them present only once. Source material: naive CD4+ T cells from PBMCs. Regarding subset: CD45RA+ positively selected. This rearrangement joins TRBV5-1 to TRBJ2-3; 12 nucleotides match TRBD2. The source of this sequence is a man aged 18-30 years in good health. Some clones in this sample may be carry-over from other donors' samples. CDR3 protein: CASSLETSGSGDTQYF. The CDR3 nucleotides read TGCGCCAGCAGCTTGGAGACTAGCGGGAGCGGAGATACGCAGTATTTT.